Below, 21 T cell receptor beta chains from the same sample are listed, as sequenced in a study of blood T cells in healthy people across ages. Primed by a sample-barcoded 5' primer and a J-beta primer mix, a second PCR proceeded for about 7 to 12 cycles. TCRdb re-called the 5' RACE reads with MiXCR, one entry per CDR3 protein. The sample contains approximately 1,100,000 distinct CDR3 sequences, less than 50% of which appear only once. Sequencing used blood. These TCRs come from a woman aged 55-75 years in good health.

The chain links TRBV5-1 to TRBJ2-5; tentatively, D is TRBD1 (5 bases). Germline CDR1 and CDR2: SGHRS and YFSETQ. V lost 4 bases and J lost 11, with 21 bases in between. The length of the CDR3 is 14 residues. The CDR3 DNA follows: TGCGCCAGCAGCGAATCACTCCAGGGCAATGAGCAGTACTTC. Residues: CASSESLQGNEQYF.

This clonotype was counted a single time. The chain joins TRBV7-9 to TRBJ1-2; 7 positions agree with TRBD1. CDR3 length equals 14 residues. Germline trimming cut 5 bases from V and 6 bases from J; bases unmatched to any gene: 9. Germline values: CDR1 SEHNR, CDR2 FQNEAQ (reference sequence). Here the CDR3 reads CASSRGTVHDGYTF. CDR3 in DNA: TGTGCCAGCAGCCGAGGGACAGTACATGATGGCTACACCTTC.

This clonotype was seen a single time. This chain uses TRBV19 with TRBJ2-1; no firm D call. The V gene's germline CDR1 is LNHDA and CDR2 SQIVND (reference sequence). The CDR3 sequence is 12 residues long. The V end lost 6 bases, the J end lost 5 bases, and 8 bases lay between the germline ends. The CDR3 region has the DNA TGTGCCAGTAGATTCAGAAACAATGAGCAGTTCTTC. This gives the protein CASRFRNNEQFF.

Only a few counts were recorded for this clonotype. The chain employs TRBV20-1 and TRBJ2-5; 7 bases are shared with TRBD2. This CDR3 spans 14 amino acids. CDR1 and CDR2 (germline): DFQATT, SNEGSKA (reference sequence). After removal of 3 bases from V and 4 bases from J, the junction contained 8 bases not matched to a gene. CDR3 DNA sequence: TGCAGTGCTAGTCTGGGAGCGGGAAGAGAGACCCAGTACTTC. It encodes CSASLGAGRETQYF.

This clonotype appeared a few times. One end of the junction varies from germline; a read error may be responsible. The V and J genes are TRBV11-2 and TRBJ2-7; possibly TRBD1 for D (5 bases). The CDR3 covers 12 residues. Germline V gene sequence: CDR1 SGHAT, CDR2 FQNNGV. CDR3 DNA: TGTGCCAGCAGTTTAGGCAGGGTGGAGCAGTACTTC. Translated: CASSLGRVEQYF.

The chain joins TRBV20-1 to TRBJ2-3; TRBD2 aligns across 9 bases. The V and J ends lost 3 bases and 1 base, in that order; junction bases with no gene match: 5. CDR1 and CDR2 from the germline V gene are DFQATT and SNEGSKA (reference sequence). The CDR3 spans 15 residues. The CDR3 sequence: CSASGREGRTDTQYF. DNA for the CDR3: TGCAGTGCTAGTGGGCGGGAGGGCCGCACAGATACGCAGTATTTT.

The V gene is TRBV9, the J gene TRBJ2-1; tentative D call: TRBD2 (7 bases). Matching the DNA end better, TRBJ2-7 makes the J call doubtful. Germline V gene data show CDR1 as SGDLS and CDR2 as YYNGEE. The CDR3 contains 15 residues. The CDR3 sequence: CASSVVAGAGNEQYF. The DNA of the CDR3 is TGTGCCAGCAGCGTAGTGGCGGGGGCTGGGAATGAGCAGTACTTC.

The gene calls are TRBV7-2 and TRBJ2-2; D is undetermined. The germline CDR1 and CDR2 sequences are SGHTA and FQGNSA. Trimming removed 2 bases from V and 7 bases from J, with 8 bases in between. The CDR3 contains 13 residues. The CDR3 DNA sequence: TGTGCCAGCAGCTTATTATGGGGCGGGGAGCTGTTTTTT. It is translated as CASSLLWGGELFF.

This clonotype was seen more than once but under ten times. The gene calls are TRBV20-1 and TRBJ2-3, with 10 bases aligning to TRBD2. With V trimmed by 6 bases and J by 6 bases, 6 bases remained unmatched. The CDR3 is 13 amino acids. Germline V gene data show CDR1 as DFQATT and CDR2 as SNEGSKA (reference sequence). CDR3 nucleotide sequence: TGCAGTGCCAGCAGCGGGAGGGACGATACGCAGTATTTT. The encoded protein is CSASSGRDDTQYF.

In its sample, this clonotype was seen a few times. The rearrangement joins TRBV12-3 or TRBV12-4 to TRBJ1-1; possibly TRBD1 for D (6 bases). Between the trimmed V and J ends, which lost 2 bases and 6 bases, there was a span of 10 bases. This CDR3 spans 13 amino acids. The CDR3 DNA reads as TGTGCCAGCAGTTTACACAGGGACGCTGAAGCTTTCTTT. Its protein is CASSLHRDAEAFF.

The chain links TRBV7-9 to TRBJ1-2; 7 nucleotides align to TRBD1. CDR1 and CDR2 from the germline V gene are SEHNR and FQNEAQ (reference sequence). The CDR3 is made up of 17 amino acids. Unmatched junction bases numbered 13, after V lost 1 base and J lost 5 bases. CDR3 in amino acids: CASSLDLGPGGKYGYTF. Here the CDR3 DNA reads TGTGCCAGCAGCTTAGATTTGGGTCCAGGGGGTAAATATGGCTACACCTTC.

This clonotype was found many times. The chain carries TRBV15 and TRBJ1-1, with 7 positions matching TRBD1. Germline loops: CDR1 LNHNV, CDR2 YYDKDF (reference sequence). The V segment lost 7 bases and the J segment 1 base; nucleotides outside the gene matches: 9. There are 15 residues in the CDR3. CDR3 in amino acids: CATKAHRGKNTEAFF. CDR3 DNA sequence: TGTGCCACCAAAGCCCACAGGGGCAAGAACACTGAAGCTTTCTTT.

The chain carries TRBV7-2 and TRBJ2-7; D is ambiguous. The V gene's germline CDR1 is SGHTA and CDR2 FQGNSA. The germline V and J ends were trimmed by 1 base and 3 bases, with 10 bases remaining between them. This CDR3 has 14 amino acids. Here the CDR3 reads CASSLVAIHYEQYF. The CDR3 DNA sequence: TGTGCCAGCAGCTTAGTGGCTATCCACTACGAGCAGTACTTC.

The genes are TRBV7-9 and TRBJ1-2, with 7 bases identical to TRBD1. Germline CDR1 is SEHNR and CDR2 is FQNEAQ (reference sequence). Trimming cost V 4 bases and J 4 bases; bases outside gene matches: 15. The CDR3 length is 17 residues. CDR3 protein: CASSSTQSGAGGYGYTF. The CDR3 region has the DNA TGTGCCAGCAGCTCGACCCAATCGGGGGCAGGGGGCTATGGCTACACCTTC.

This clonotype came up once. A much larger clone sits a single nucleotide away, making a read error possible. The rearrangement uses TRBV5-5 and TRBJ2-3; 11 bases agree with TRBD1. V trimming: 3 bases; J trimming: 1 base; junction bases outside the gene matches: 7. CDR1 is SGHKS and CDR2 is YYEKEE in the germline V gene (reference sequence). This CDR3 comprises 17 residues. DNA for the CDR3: TGTGCCAGCAGCTCGACCCGGACAGGGGGCGGCACAGATACGCAGTATTTT. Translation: CASSSTRTGGGTDTQYF.

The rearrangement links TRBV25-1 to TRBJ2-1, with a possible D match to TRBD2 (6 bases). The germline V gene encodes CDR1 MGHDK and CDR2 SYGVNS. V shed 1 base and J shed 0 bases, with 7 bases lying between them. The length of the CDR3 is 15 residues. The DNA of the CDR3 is TGTGCCAGCAGTGAATTGGGGGGCTCCTACAATGAGCAGTTCTTC. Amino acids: CASSELGGSYNEQFF.

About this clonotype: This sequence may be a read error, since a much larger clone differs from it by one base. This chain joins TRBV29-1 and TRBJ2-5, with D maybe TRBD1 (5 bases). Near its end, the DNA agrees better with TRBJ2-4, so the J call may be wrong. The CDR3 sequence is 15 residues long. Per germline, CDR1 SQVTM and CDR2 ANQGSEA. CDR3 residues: CSVVLTAVVKNIQYF. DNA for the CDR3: TGCAGCGTTGTATTGACAGCCGTAGTCAAAAACATTCAGTACTTC.

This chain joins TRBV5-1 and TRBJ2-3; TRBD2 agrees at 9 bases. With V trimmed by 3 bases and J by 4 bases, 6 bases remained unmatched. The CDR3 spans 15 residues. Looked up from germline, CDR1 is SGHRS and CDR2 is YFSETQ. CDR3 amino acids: CASSSVLAGSDTQYF. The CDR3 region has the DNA TGCGCCAGCAGCTCGGTCCTAGCGGGATCAGATACGCAGTATTTT.

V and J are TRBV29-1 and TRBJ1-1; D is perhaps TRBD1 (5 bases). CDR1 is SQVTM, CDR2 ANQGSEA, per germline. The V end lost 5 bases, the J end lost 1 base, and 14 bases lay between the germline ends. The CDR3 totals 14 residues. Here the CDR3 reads CSVTFLGGNTEAFF. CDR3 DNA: TGCAGCGTTACGTTTCTTGGGGGGAACACTGAAGCTTTCTTT.

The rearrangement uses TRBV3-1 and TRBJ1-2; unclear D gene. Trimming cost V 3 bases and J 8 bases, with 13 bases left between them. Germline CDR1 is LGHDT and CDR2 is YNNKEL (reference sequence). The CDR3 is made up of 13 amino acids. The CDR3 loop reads CASSQGYRRGYTF. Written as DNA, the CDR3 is TGTGCCAGCAGCCAGGGGTATAGGAGAGGCTACACCTTC.

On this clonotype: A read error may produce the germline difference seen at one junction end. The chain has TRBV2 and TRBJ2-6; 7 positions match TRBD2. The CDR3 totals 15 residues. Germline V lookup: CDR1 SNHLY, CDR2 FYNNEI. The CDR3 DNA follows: TGTGCCTCCAGGGAGGGCACCTCTGGGACCAACGTCCTGACTTTC. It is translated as CASREGTSGTNVLTF.